This T cell receptor (beta chain) was sequenced for a study of regulatory T cells in long-lasting Graves disease (dated by TCRdb to the early 2020s). Background on the whole study: Persistent Graves' disease meant more than 5 years of antithyroid drug treatment with TSH receptor autoantibodies that stayed positive. In the clinical cohort, patients with persistent Graves' disease had used antithyroid drugs for an average of about 9.3 years. A total of roughly 35 samples were covered by TCR sequencing, comprising some 13 persistent and about 20 newly diagnosed Graves' disease patients. The study took place in China and was registered as a clinical trial. Patients with persistent Graves' disease were compared with patients with newly diagnosed Graves' disease using TCR sequencing and RNA sequencing of peripheral blood. Here is what the overall study found, with its caveats: Persistent patients shared more public clonotypes among themselves (around 2,700) than newly diagnosed patients did (approximately 970). Lower TCR Shannon entropy and fewer highly expanded clones were observed in persistent Graves' disease patients than in newly diagnosed patients, which suggested clonal expansion. The authors acknowledged the small sample size as a limitation that may reduce accuracy. Sequencing and analysis were limited to the TCR beta chain. Preferential use of TRBV28, TRBJ1-2 and TRBJ2-5 was observed in persistent disease, whereas TRBV20-1 and TRBJ2-1 were favored in newly diagnosed disease. Only peripheral blood was studied, because thyroid tissue, the primary lesion, was inaccessible.

The library was prepared using multiplex PCR. TCRdb records Illumina HiSeq 4000 as the sequencer. iRepertoire HTBI primers and Arm-PCR amplification of CDR3 regions were used to construct TCR beta libraries. Before sequencing, the PCR products underwent gel purification. The study's own analysis went as follows. Gene usage analysis of CDR3 amino acid clonotypes used the 60 to 75 TRBV and 14 TRBJ segments found across samples. COPE and FqMerger were used to merge the filtered high-quality paired reads into contigs. BLAST was used to align contigs to IMGT TRBV, TRBD and TRBJ reference genes, and CDR3 was defined according to IMGT. Any clonotype with a frequency above 0.1% was classified as a highly expanded clone. Shannon entropy was used to measure repertoire diversity, and the Gini coefficient was used to measure V-J evenness. Clonotypes shared by more than one individual were considered public. TCRdb reprocessing: public reads trimmed at Q25 with fastp, clones called with MiXCR, in-frame beta chains kept. Here each entry gathers all rows of one CDR3 protein and keeps the most common genes and DNA. The V and J calls follow TCRdb's processing rather than the paper's. In all, the sample holds about 450,000 distinct CDR3 sequences, and around 22% of those were seen once. The ten largest clones add up to about a quarter of the sample.

This clonotype was recorded many times. Which antigen it targets is not known. No qualities accompany the bases; no much larger clone lies one base away. The sample's time point, from its label and the paper: persistent/refractory GD, antithyroid drugs over 5 years with positive TRAb. For both TCR sequencing and RNA sequencing, RNA was extracted from PBMCs using TRIzol. The diagnosis of Graves' disease followed American Thyroid Association guidelines. Patients for the study were recruited at an endocrinology department in Xi'an, China. Each patient gave approximately 10 milliliters of peripheral blood, collected in an EDTA anticoagulant tube. Ficoll Paque Plus density gradient separation was used to isolate PBMCs, and no further T cell sorting was done. An Agilent 2100 Bioanalyzer and agarose gel were used to check RNA quality, while a NanoDrop 2000 measured RNA concentration. The germline V gene (reference sequence) specifies DFQATT as CDR1 and SNEGSKA as CDR2. Including cysteine and phenylalanine, the CDR3 has 15 amino acids. Only the CDR3 region is kept as DNA, spanning 45 bases read in frame from base 1. V trim: 0 bases; J trim: 1 base; unmatched bases: 3.

Source: peripheral blood mononuclear cells (PBMCs), taken when the disease was refractory, from a patient treated with antithyroid drugs. The V and J segments used are TRBV20-1 and TRBJ2-4; TRBD2 agrees with 7 junctional bases. The source of this sequence is a female donor with Graves disease. The DNA reads TGCAGTGCTAGAGAGGGAGGGAGTGCCAAAAACATTCAGTACTTC. Its product reads: CSAREGGSAKNIQYF.